This T cell receptor beta chain was captured in a study of blood T cell repertoires in COVID-19. The CDR3 contains 12 residues. Trimming stripped 6 bases from V and 9 bases from J, with 12 bases between. CDR1 and CDR2 from the germline V gene are SEHNR and FQNEAQ (reference sequence). Assay used: immunoSEQ multiplex PCR; TCRdb lists only in-frame clones, some missing. The repertoire holds about 370,000 clones, with 85% to 90% as singletons. The receptor was derived from a man younger than 30 who had recovered from COVID-19. The sample was PBMCs or T cells enriched from blood (not recorded which). The V gene is TRBV7-9, the J gene TRBJ2-1; TRBD1 might be the D (6 bases). The CDR3 DNA reads TGTGCCAGCAGTACAGGGTCCCTTGAGCAGTTCTTC. The encoded protein is CASSTGSLEQFF. The full variable domain, with the rest looked up from reference TRBV7-9 and TRBJ2-1, is DTGVSQNPRHKITKRGQNVTFRCDPISEHNRLYWYRQTLGQGPEFLTYFQNEAQLEKSRLLSDRFSAERPKGSFSTLEIQRTEQGDSAMYLCASSTGSLEQFFGPGTRLTVL.